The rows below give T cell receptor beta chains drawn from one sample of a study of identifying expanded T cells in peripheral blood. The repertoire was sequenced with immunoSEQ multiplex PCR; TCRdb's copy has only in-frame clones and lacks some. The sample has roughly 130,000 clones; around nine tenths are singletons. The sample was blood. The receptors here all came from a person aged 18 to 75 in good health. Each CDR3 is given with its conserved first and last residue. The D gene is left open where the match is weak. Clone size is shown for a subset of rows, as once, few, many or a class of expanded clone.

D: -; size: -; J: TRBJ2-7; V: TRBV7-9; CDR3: CASSAGLYEQYF; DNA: TGTGCCAGCAGCGCCGGACTGTACGAGCAGTACTTC
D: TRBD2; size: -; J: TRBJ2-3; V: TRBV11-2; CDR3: CASSSPQGLAGGLSDTQYF; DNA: TGTGCCAGCAGCTCCCCCCAAGGACTAGCGGGGGGGTTATCAGATACGCAGTATTTT
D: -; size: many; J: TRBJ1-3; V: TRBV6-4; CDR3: CASKANAGNTIYF; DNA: TGTGCCAGCAAGGCTAACGCTGGAAACACCATATATTTT
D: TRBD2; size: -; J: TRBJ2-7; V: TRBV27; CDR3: CASSFLLAGKGRDEQYF; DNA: TGTGCCAGCAGTTTTCTATTAGCGGGAAAGGGTAGGGACGAGCAGTACTTC
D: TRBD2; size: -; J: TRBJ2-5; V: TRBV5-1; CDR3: CASSLVLAGQETQYF; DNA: TGCGCCAGCAGCTTGGTTCTAGCGGGACAAGAGACCCAGTACTTC
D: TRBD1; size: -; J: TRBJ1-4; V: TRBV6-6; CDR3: CASSYDRVRDEKLFF; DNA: TGTGCCAGCAGTTACGACAGGGTGCGGGATGAAAAACTGTTTTTT
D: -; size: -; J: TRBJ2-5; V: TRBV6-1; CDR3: CASSLGQYETQYF; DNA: TGTGCCAGCAGTCTAGGACAGTATGAGACCCAGTACTTC
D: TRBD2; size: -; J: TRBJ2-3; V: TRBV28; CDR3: CASSIVAGGETDTQYF; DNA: TGTGCCAGCAGTATCGTAGCGGGAGGGGAGACAGATACGCAGTATTTT
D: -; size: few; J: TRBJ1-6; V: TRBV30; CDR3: CAWGQGSSPLHF; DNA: TGTGCCTGGGGTCAGGGGAGTTCACCCCTCCACTTT
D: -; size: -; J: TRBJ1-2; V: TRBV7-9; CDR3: CASSPGQVYGYTF; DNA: TGTGCCAGCAGCCCGGGACAAGTCTATGGCTACACCTTC
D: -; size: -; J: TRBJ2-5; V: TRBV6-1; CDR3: CASSEALQPGLTQYF; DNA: TGTGCCAGCAGTGAAGCGCTTCAGCCCGGACTGACCCAGTACTTC
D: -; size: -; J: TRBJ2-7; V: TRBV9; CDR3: CASSVGDSSYEQYF; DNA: TGTGCCAGCAGCGTAGGAGACAGCTCCTACGAGCAGTACTTC
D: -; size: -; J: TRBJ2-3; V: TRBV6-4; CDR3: CASSELATDTQYF; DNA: TGTGCCAGCAGTGAACTAGCCACAGATACGCAGTATTTT
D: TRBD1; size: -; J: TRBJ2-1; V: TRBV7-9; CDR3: CASSSGTGEDEQFF; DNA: TGTGCCAGCAGCTCCGGGACAGGGGAAGATGAGCAGTTCTTC
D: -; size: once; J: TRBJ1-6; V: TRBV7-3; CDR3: CASSSSKTYNSPLHF; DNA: TGTGCCAGCAGCTCCAGTAAGACCTATAATTCACCCCTCCACTTT
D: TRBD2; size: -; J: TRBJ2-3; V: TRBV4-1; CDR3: CASRRGLAPTDTQYF; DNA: TGCGCCAGCAGGCGAGGACTAGCGCCTACAGATACGCAGTATTTT
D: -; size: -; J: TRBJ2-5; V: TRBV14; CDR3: CASSQDFGGYGTQYF; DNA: TGTGCCAGCAGCCAAGATTTCGGGGGCTATGGGACCCAGTACTTC
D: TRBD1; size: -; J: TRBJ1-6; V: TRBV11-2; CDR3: CASSLKTGSHLNNSPLHF; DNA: TGTGCCAGCAGCTTAAAGACAGGGTCGCACCTTAATAATTCACCCCTCCACTTT
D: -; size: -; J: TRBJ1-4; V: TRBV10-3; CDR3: CAISENPRKLFF; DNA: TGTGCCATCAGTGAGAACCCTAGGAAACTGTTTTTT
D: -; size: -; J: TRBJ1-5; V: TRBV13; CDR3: CASSLGREDSNQPQHF; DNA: TGTGCCAGCAGCTTAGGTAGGGAGGATAGCAATCAGCCCCAGCATTTT
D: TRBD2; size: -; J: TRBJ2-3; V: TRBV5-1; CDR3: CASSTGTSGGGTDTQYF; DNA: TGCGCCAGCAGCACCGGGACTAGCGGGGGGGGCACAGATACGCAGTATTTT
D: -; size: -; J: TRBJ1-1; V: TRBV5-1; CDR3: CASSWGHSRNAEAFF; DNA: TGCGCCAGCAGCTGGGGACACTCTAGAAACGCTGAAGCTTTCTTT
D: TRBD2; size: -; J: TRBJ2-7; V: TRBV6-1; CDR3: CASSELGRERGEQYF; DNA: TGTGCCAGCAGTGAATTAGGGAGGGAACGGGGCGAGCAGTACTTC
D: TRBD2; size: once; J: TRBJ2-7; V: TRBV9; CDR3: CASSVVASGYEQYF; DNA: TGTGCCAGCAGCGTAGTGGCTAGCGGTTACGAGCAGTACTTC
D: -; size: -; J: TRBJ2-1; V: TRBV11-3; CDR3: CASSLGQAYNEQFF; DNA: TGTGCCAGCAGCTTAGGACAAGCCTACAATGAGCAGTTCTTC
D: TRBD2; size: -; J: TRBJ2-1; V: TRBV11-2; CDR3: CASSSSGGGHEQFF; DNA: TGTGCCAGCAGCTCGTCGGGGGGAGGGCATGAGCAGTTCTTC
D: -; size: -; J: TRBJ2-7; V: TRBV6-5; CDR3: CASSYSSTRGEQYF; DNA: TGTGCCAGCAGTTACTCGTCGACCAGAGGGGAGCAGTACTTC
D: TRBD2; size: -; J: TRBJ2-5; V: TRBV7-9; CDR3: CASVFTRAGVETQYF; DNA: TGTGCCAGCGTATTCACTAGAGCGGGAGTGGAGACCCAGTACTTC
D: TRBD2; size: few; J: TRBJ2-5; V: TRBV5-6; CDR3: CASSLARSGIQETQYF; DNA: TGTGCCAGCAGCTTGGCCCGTAGCGGGATCCAAGAGACCCAGTACTTC
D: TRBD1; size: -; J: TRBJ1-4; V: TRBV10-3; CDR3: CAISDSPTGGDNEKLFF; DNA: TGTGCCATCAGTGATTCGCCTACAGGGGGCGATAATGAAAAACTGTTTTTT
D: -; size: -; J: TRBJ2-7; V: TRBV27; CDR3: CASSLMIGEQYF; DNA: TGTGCCAGCAGTTTAATGATAGGCGAGCAGTACTTC
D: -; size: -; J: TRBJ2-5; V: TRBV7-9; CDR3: CASSLVGGETQYF; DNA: TGTGCCAGCAGCTTGGTTGGGGGAGAGACCCAGTACTTC
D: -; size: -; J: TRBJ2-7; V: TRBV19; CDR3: CASSPPGKYYEQYF; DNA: TGTGCCAGTAGCCCTCCGGGGAAGTACTACGAGCAGTACTTC
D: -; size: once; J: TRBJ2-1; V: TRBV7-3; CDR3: CASSFGDPNEQFF; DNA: TGTGCCAGCAGCTTTGGGGACCCCAATGAGCAGTTCTTC
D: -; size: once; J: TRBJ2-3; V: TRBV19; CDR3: CASSILASSTDTQYF; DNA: TGTGCCAGTAGTATCCTAGCGTCTAGCACAGATACGCAGTATTTT
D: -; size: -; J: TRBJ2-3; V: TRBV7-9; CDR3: CASSLGLYTDTQYF; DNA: TGTGCCAGCAGCTTAGGCCTGTACACAGATACGCAGTATTTT
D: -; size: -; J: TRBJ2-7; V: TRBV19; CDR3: CASSSQGRNYEQYF; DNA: TGTGCCAGTAGTTCGCAGGGTCGTAACTACGAGCAGTACTTC
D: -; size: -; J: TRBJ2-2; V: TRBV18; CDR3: CASSPDTGELFF; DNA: TGTGCCAGCTCACCGGACACCGGGGAGCTGTTTTTT
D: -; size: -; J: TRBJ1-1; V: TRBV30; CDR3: CAWKGFGTEAFF; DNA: TGTGCCTGGAAGGGGTTTGGCACTGAAGCTTTCTTT
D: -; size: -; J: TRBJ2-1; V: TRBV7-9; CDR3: CASTSLGGSNEQFF; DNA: TGTGCCAGCACCAGCCTAGGAGGTAGCAATGAGCAGTTCTTC
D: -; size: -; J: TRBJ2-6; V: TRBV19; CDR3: CASSMEGTGANVLTF; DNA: TGTGCCAGTAGTATGGAAGGGACTGGGGCCAACGTCCTGACTTTC
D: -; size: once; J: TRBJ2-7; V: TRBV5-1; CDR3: CASSLDGSADYEQYF; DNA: TGCGCCAGCAGCTTGGACGGCAGTGCGGACTACGAGCAGTACTTC
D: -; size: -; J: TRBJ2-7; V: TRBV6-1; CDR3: CASSVDLPYEQYF; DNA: TGTGCCAGCAGTGTGGACCTCCCCTACGAGCAGTACTTC
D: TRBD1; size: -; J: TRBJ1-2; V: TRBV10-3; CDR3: CAISEREGGVSNSLGGYTF; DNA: TGTGCCATCAGTGAGAGAGAAGGGGGCGTTAGTAATAGTCTTGGTGGCTACACCTTC
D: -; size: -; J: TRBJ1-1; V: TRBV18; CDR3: CASSQGMNTEAFF; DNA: TGTGCCAGCTCACAGGGTATGAACACTGAAGCTTTCTTT
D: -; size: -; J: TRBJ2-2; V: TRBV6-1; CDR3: CASSDPFPSRAGGTGELFF; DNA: TGTGCCAGCAGTGACCCTTTTCCATCCCGGGCAGGAGGCACCGGGGAGCTGTTTTTT
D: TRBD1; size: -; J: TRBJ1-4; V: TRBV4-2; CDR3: CASRRDRGSEKLFF; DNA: TGTGCCAGCAGAAGAGACAGGGGGAGTGAAAAACTGTTTTTT
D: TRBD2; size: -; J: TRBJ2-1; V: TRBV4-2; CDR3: CASSQLGTSGSYNEQFF; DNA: TGTGCCAGCAGCCAACTAGGGACTAGCGGATCCTACAATGAGCAGTTCTTC
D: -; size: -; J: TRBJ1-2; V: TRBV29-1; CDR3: CSVGLDGYTF; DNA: TGCAGCGTTGGGCTTGACGGCTATACCTTC
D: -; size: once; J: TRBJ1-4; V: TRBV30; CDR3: CAWSRAGEKLFF; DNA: TGTGCCTGGAGTAGGGCCGGAGAAAAACTGTTTTTT
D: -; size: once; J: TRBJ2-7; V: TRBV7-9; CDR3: CASTQQGNEQYF; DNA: TGTGCCAGCACCCAGCAGGGGAACGAGCAGTACTTC
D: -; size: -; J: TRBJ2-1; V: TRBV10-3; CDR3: CAISGRSNEQFF; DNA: TGTGCCATCAGTGGACGATCCAATGAGCAGTTCTTC
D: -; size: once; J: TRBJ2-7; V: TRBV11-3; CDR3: CASSASYPPHEQYF; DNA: TGTGCCAGCAGCGCCTCTTATCCGCCCCACGAGCAGTACTTC
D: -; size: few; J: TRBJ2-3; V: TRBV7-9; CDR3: CASSLPGTSTDTQYF; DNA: TGTGCCAGCAGCTTGCCGGGAACTAGCACAGATACGCAGTATTTT